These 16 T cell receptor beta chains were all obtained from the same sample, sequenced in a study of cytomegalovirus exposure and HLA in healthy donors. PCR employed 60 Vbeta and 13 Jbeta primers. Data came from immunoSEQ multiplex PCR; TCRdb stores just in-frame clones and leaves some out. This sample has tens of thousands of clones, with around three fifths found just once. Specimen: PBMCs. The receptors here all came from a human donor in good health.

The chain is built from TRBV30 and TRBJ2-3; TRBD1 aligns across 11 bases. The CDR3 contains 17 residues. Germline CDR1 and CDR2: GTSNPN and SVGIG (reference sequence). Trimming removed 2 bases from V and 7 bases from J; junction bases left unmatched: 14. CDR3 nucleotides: TGTGCCTGGAGTATCGGACAGGGGGCTCTAGGGCGGAATACGCAGTATTTT. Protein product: CAWSIGQGALGRNTQYF.

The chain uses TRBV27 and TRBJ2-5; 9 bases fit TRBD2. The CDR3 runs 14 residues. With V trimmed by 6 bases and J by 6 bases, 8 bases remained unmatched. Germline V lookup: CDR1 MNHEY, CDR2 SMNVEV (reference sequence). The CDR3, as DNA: TGTGCCAGCAGAGGGGCGGGGGGGGCAAAGACCCAGTACTTC. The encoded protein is CASRGAGGAKTQYF.

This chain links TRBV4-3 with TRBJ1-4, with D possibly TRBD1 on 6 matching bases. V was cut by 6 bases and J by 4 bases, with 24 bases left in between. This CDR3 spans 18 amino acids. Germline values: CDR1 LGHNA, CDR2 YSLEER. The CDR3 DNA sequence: TGCGCCAGCAGTGGTCGGATTTCGGGGGGCGGAAATAATGAAAAACTGTTTTTT. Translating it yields CASSGRISGGGNNEKLFF.

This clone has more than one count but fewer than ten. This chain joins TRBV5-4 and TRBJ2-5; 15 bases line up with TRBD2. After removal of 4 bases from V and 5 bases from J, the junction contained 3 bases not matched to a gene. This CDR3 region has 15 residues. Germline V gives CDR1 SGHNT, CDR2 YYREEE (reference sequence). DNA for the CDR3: TGTGCCAGCAGCCTTGGACTAGCGGGGGGGGAGACCCAGTACTTC. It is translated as CASSLGLAGGETQYF.

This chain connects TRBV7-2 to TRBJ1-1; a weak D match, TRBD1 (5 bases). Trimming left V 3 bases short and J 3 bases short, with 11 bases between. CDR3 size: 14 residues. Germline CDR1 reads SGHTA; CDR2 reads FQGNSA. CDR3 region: CASSLARVHTEAFF. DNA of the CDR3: TGTGCCAGCAGCTTGGCCAGGGTGCACACTGAAGCTTTCTTT. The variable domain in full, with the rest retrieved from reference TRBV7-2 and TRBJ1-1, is GAGVSQSPSNKVTEKGKDVELRCDPISGHTALYWYRQSLGQGLEFLIYFQGNSAPDKSGLPSDRFSAERTGGSVSTLTIQRTQQEDSAVYLCASSLARVHTEAFFGQGTRLTVV.

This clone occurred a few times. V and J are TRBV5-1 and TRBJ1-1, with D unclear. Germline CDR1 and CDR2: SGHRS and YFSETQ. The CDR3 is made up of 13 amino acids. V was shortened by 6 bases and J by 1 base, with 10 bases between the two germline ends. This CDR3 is CASNLGRNTEAFF. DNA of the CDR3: TGCGCCAGCAACCTGGGGAGGAACACTGAAGCTTTCTTT.

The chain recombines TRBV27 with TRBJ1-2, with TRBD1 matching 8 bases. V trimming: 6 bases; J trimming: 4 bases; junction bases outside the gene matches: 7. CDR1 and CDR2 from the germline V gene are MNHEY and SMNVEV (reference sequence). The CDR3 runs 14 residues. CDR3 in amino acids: CASRPSGGLYGYTF. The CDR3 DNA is TGTGCCAGCAGACCTTCAGGGGGCCTCTATGGCTACACCTTC.

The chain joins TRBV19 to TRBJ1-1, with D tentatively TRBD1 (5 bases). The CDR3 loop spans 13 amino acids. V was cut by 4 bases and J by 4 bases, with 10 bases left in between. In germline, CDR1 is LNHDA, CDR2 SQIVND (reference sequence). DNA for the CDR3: TGTGCCAGTAGTACGCGCGGGGGCACTGAAGCTTTCTTT. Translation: CASSTRGGTEAFF.

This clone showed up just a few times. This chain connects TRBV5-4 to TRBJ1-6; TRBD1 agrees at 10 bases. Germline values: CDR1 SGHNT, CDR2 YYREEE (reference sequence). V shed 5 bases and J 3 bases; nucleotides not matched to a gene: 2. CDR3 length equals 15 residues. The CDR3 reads CASRDRGLYNSPLHF. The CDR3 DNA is TGTGCCAGCAGAGACAGGGGGCTCTATAATTCACCCCTCCACTTT.

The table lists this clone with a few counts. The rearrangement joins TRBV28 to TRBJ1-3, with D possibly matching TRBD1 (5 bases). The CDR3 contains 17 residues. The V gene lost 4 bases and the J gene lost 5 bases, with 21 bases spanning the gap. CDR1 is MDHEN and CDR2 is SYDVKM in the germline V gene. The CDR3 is CASSSRGNWDLRNTIYF. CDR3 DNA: TGTGCCAGCAGTTCCCGGGGGAATTGGGATCTCCGAAACACCATATATTTT.

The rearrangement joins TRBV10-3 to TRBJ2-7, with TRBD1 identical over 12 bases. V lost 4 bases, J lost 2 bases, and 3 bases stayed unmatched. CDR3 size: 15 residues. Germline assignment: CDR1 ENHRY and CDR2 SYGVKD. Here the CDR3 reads CAISARDRGPYEQYF. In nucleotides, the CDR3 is TGTGCCATCAGTGCGCGGGACAGGGGGCCCTACGAGCAGTACTTC.

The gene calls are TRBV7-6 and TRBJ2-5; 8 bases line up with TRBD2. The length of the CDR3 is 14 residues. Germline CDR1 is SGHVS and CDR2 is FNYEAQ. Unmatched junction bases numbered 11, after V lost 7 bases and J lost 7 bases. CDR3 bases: TGTGCCAGCACCCCCGGGGGGGGCGCGTCGACCCAGTACTTC. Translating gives CASTPGGGASTQYF.

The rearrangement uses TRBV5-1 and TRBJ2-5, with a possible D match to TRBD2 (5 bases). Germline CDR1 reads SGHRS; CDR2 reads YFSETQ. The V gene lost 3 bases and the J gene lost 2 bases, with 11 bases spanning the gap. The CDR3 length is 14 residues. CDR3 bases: TGCGCCAGCAGCTCCCGGGGAGCACAAGAGACCCAGTACTTC. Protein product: CASSSRGAQETQYF.

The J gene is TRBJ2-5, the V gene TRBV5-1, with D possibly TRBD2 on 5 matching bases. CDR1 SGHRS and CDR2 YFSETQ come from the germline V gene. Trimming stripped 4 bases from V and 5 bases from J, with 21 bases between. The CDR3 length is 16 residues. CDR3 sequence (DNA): TGCGCCAGCAGCCCACCTCCACCGGAGAGAGGGGAGACCCAGTACTTC. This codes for CASSPPPPERGETQYF.

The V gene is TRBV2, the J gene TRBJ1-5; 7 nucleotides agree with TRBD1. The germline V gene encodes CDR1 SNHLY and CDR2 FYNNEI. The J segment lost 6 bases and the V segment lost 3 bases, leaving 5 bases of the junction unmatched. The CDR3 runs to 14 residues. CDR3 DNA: TGTGCCAGCAGTGAGGGAGCAGGGGGTCAGCCCCAGCATTTT. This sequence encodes CASSEGAGGQPQHF.

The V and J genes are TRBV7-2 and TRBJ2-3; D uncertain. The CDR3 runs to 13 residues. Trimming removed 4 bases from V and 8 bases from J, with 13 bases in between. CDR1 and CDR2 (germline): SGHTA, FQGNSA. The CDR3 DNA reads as TGTGCCAGCAGCTCACATCGGTCGGGTACGCAGTATTTT. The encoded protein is CASSSHRSGTQYF.